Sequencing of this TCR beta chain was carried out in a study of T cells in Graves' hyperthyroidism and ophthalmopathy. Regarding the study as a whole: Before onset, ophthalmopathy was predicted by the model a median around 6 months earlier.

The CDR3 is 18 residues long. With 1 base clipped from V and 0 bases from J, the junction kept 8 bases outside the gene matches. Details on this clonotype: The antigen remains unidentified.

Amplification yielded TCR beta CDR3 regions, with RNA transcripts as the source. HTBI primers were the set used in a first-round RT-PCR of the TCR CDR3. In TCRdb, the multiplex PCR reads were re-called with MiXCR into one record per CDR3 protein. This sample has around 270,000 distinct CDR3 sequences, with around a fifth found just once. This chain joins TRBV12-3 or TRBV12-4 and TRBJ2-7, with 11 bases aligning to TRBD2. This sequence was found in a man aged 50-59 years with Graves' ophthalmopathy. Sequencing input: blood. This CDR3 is CASSLGSGGAGTSYEQYF. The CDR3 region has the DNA TGTGCCAGCAGTTTAGGTAGCGGGGGGGCCGGGACCTCCTACGAGCAGTACTTC.